The 10 T cell receptor beta chains given below trace back to one sample, sequenced in a study of T cell repertoires in cytomegalovirus infection. TCRdb reprocessed the reads with MiXCR, giving one entry per CDR3 protein. The sample carries approximately 990,000 distinct CDR3 sequences, 25% to 40% recorded once. No antigen has been identified for these receptors. This material consisted of cultured CD8+ T cells from PBMCs, taken from culture after CMV antigen stimulation. All receptors come from a human donor in good health (CMV status not recorded). Some clones in this sample may be carry-over from other donors' samples.

This clonotype was seen a few times. In nucleotides, the CDR3 is TGTGCCAGCAGCTTAGTAGGCAGGGGAGGGGCCGGGGAGCTGTTTTTT. This translates into CASSLVGRGGAGELFF. V is TRBV7-8 and J is TRBJ2-2, with TRBD2 as a possible D gene (7 bases). Germline V gene sequence: CDR1 SGHVS, CDR2 FQNEAQ. This CDR3 has 16 amino acids. Trimming took 1 base from V and 6 from J, leaving 15 bases between them.

This chain links TRBV6-5 with TRBJ1-6, with a possible D match to TRBD1 (6 bases). Trimming removed 7 bases from V and 7 bases from J, with 14 bases in between. This CDR3 is built from 14 residues. Germline values: CDR1 MNHEY, CDR2 SVGAGI. DNA for the CDR3: TGTGCCAGCACCAAGGGACAAGGGAATTCACCCCTCCACTTT. This codes for CASTKGQGNSPLHF.

The chain joins TRBV28 to TRBJ1-5, with 9 bases that match TRBD1. The trim removed 4 bases at V and 4 bases at J, leaving 8 bases unmatched. Germline CDR1 and CDR2: MDHEN and SYDVKM. The CDR3 extends over 16 amino acids. The CDR3 bases are TGTGCCAGCAGTTCTTTACAGGGGGCCAATAATCAGCCCCAGCATTTT. Its protein is CASSSLQGANNQPQHF.

The chain uses TRBV12-3 or TRBV12-4 and TRBJ2-7, with a possible D match to TRBD2 (6 bases). This CDR3 spans 12 amino acids. V was shortened by 9 bases and J by 4 bases, with 13 bases between the two germline ends. In DNA form, the CDR3 reads TGTGCCAGTGGCGGGGTTCCATACGAGCAGTACTTC. It yields the protein CASGGVPYEQYF.

Ten or more counts support this clonotype. The J gene is TRBJ2-1, the V gene TRBV7-9; 10 bases are shared with TRBD2. Germline CDR1 SEHNR, CDR2 FQNEAQ (reference sequence). V dropped 5 bases and J dropped 6; count of bases not matched to a gene: 10. The CDR3 is made up of 16 amino acids. The CDR3 sequence: CASSTYTSGVGNEQFF. The CDR3 bases are TGTGCCAGCAGCACCTATACTAGCGGGGTGGGCAATGAGCAGTTCTTC.

There are a few counts of this clonotype. The rearrangement links TRBV14 to TRBJ2-7, with D perhaps TRBD1 (6 bases). Germline loops: CDR1 SGHDN, CDR2 FVKESK. V lost 4 bases and J lost 2, with 12 bases in between. The CDR3 has 14 residues. CDR3 sequence reads: CASSLSTGTYEQYV. CDR3 nucleotides: TGTGCCAGCAGCCTCTCGACAGGAACCTACGAGCAGTACGTC.

This rearrangement joins TRBV4-2 to TRBJ2-7; D is perhaps TRBD1 or TRBD2 (5 bases each). In germline, CDR1 is LGHNA, CDR2 YNFKEQ. The length of the CDR3 is 16 residues. Trimming removed 0 bases at V and 2 bases at J, with 14 bases between. The CDR3, as DNA: TGTGCCAGCAGCCAAGATGGGGGAAGTATACCCTACGAGCAGTACGTC. Translated: CASSQDGGSIPYEQYV.

There are many counts of this clonotype. This chain connects TRBV6-6 to TRBJ2-5, with D perhaps assigned TRBD1 or TRBD2 (5 bases each). The V end lost 0 bases, the J end lost 1 base, and 21 bases lay between the germline ends. Germline V lookup: CDR1 MNHNY, CDR2 SVGAGI (reference sequence). The CDR3 is made up of 19 amino acids. The CDR3 DNA is TGTGCCAGCAGTTACTCGATTTTTAGGGGACCTGATCCCCAAGAGACCCAGTACTTC. It codes for CASSYSIFRGPDPQETQYF.

The chain recombines TRBV6-6 with TRBJ2-5; a possible D gene is TRBD1 (6 bases). The V and J ends lost 3 bases and 5 bases respectively, with 13 bases between them. Germline V gene data show CDR1 as MNHNY and CDR2 as SVGAGI (reference sequence). The CDR3 is 14 amino acids. The DNA of the CDR3 is TGTGCCAGCAGTTATTTCAGGGGCGGGGAGACCCAGTACTTC. The encoded protein is CASSYFRGGETQYF.

In this sample, this clonotype turned up a few times. The J gene is TRBJ2-1, the V gene TRBV7-9; no clear D. From germline, CDR1 is SEHNR and CDR2 FQNEAQ (reference sequence). This CDR3 comprises 17 residues. V shed 2 bases and J shed 1 base, with 15 bases lying between them. CDR3 protein: CASSLLGLEISYNEQFF. The CDR3 bases are TGTGCCAGCAGCTTACTGGGTTTGGAAATTTCCTACAATGAGCAGTTCTTC.